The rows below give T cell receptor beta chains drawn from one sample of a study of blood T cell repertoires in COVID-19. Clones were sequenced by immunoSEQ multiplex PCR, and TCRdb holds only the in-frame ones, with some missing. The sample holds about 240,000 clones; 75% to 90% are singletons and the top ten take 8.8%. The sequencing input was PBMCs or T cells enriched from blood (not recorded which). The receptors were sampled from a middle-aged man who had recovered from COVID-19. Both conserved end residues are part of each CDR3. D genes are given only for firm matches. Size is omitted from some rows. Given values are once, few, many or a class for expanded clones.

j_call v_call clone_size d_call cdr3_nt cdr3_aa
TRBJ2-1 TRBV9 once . TGTGCCAGCAGCGTAGAGAGGAAACTCAAACCATTCAATGAGCAGTTCTTC CASSVERKLKPFNEQFF
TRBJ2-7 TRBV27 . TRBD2 TGTGCCAGCATTGGCAGCGGGGGGGAAATTTACGAGCAGTACTTC CASIGSGGEIYEQYF
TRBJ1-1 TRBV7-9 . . TGTGCCAGCAGCTTAGTCTCTATTCCGAACACTGAAGCTTTCTTT CASSLVSIPNTEAFF
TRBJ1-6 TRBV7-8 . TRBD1 TGTGCCAGCAGCCCTACAGGGGGCACTTCACCCCTCCACTTT CASSPTGGTSPLHF
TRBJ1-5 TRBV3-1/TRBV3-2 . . TGTGCCAGCAGCCAAGGGCATAGCAATCAGCCCCAGCATTTT CASSQGHSNQPQHF
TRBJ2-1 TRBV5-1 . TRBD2 TGCGCCAGCAGCTCCGGGACTAGCGGTTACAATGAGCAGTTCTTC CASSSGTSGYNEQFF
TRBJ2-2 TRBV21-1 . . TGTGCCAGCAGCAAAAGGACTAGCGGGTACACCGGGGAGCTGTTTTTT CASSKRTSGYTGELFF
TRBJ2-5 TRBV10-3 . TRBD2 TGTGCCATCAGCGCGGGAGGTAGTGAGGAGACCCAGTACTTC CAISAGGSEETQYF
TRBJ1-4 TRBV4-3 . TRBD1 TGCGCCAGCAGCCAAGATCGGGACAGGGGCAGCGAAAAACTGTTTTTT CASSQDRDRGSEKLFF
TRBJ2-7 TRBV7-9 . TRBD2 TGTGCCAGCAGCTTAGAAGCGGGAGTCTTCGAGCAGTACTTC CASSLEAGVFEQYF
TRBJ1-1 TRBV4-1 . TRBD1 TGCGCCAGCAGCCAAGCTAGGGGGCTGAACACTGAAGCTTTCTTT CASSQARGLNTEAFF
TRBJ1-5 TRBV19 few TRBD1 TGTGCCAGTAGTATAATGGTGGGTGACAGGGGGAATCAGCCCCAGCATTTT CASSIMVGDRGNQPQHF
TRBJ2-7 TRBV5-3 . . TGTGCCAGAAGCCTTTATTCCAGGGGATACGAGCAGTACTTC CARSLYSRGYEQYF
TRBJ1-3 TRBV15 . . TGTGCCACCAAGGGACTCTCTGGAAACACCATATATTTT CATKGLSGNTIYF
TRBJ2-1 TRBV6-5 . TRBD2 TGTGCCAGCAGTTATGCCAGCGGGAGAGGGAATGAGCAGTTCTTC CASSYASGRGNEQFF
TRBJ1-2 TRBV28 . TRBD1 TGTGCCAGCAGGGGACAGGGGCTATGGGGCTACACCTTC CASRGQGLWGYTF
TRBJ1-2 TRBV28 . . TGTGCCAGCATCATGCCGGGGGCTAACTATGGCTACACCTTC CASIMPGANYGYTF
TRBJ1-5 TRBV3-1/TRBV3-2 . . TGTGCCAGCAGCCAAGATTATCTGGGGGGAGGTCAGCCCCAGCATTTT CASSQDYLGGGQPQHF
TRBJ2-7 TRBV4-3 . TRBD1 TGCGCCAGCAGCCAAGGATGGACAGGGCGGAACGAGCAGTACTTC CASSQGWTGRNEQYF
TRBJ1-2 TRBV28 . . TGTGCCAGCACCGTGGCGGGGAAGGACTATGGCTACACCTTC CASTVAGKDYGYTF
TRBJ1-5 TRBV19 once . TGTGCCAGTAGTCCCCGGGGGGGAGGGGATCGCAATCAGCCCCAGCATTTT CASSPRGGGDRNQPQHF
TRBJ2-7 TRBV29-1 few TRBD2 TGCAGCGCGAAAGCTAGCGGGGGCGTCTACGAGCAGTACTTC CSAKASGGVYEQYF
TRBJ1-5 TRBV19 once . TGTGCCAGTAGTATGAACAAGAATCAGCCCCAGCATTTT CASSMNKNQPQHF
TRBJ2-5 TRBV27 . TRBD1 TGTGCCAGCAGTTTATCCCCCGGGACAGGGATAGGGACCCAGTACTTC CASSLSPGTGIGTQYF
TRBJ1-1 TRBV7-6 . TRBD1 TGTGCCAGTACCAAACTACAGGGGCACACTGAAGCTTTCTTT CASTKLQGHTEAFF
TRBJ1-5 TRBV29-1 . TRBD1 TGCAGCACCCGGGACAGGGAAGGTCAGCCCCAGCATTTT CSTRDREGQPQHF
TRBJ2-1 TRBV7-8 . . TGTGCCAGCAGCCCTCACCTCGAGTACAATGAGCAGTTCTTC CASSPHLEYNEQFF
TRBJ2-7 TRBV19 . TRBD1 TGTGCCAGTAGTATTGGGACAGGGAACTACGAGCAGTACTTC CASSIGTGNYEQYF